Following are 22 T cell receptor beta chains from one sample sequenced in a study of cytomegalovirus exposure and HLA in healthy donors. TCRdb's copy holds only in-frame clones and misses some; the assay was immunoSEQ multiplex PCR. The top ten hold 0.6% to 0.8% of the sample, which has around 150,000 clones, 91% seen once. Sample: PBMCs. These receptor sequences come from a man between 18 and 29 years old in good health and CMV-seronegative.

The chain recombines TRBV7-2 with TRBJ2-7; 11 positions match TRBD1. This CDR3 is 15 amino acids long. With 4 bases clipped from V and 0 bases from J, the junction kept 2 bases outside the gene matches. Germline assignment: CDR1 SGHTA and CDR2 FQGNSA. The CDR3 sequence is CASSSGTGGSYEQYV. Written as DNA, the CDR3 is TGTGCCAGCAGCTCCGGGACAGGGGGCTCCTACGAGCAGTACGTC.

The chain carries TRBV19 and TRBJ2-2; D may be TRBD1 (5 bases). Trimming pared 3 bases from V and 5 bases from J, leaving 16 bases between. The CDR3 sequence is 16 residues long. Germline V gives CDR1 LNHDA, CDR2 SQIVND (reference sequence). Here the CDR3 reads CASSILAGLGTGELFF. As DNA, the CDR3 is TGTGCCAGTAGTATTCTTGCAGGGCTTGGTACCGGGGAGCTGTTTTTT.

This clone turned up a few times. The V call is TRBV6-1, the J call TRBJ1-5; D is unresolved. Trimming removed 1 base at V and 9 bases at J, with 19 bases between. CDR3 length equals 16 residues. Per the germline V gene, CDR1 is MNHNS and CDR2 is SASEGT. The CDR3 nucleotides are TGTGCCAGCAGTGAAGTGAGCGGCAGTAGCTTTCGGCCCCAGCATTTT. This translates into CASSEVSGSSFRPQHF.

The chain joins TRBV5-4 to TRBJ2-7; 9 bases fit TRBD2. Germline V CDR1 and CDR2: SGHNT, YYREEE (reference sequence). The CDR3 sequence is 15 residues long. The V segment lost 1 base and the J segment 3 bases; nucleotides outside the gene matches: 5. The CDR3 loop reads CASSLRLAESYEQYV. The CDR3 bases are TGTGCCAGCAGCTTGAGACTAGCGGAGAGCTACGAGCAGTACGTC.

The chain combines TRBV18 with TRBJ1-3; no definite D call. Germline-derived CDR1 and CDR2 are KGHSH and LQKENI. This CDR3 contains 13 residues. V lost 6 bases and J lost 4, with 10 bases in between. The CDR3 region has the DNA TGTGCCAGCTCGCCTGAACAGGGAAACACCATATATTTT. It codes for CASSPEQGNTIYF.

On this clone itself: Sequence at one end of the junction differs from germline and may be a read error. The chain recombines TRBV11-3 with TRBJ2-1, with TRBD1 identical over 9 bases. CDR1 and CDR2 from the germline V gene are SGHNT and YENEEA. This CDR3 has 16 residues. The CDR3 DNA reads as TGTGCCAGCAGCCTAGAACAGGGGGCGTCTGACAATGAGCAGTTCTTC. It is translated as CASSLEQGASDNEQFF.

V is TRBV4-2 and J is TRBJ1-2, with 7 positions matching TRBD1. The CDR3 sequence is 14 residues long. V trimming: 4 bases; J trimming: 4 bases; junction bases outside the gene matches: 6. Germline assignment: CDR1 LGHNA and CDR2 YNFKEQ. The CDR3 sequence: CASSPQDRSYGYTF. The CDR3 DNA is TGTGCCAGCAGCCCTCAGGACAGGTCCTATGGCTACACCTTC.

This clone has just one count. The CDR3 is CASSVDRADTQYF. CDR3 sequence (DNA): TGTGCCAGCAGCGTGGACAGGGCAGATACGCAGTATTTT. The chain recombines TRBV7-2 with TRBJ2-3, with 8 bases that match TRBD1. Germline V gives CDR1 SGHTA, CDR2 FQGNSA. The CDR3 covers 13 residues. V dropped 5 bases and J dropped 4; count of bases not matched to a gene: 2.

The CDR3 sequence: CASSYRTANYGYTF. The DNA of the CDR3 is TGTGCCAGCAGCTACCGGACAGCGAACTATGGCTACACCTTC. This chain connects TRBV7-8 to TRBJ1-2, with a weak D call TRBD1 (6 bases). This CDR3 has 14 residues. Germline loops: CDR1 SGHVS, CDR2 FQNEAQ. The ends were cut back, 4 bases at V and 2 bases at J, with 11 bases in the middle.

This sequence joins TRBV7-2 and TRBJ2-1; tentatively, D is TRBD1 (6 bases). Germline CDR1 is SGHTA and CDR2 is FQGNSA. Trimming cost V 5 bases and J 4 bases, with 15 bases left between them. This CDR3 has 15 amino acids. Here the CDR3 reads CASSPTGTQYNEQFF. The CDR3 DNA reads TGTGCCAGCAGCCCGACCGGGACACAATACAATGAGCAGTTCTTC.

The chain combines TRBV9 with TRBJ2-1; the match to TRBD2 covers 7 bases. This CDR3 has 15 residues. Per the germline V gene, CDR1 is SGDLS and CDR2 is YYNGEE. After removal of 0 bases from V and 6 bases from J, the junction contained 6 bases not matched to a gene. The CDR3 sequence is CASSVEPSGRNEQFF. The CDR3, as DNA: TGTGCCAGCAGCGTAGAGCCTAGCGGCCGCAATGAGCAGTTCTTC. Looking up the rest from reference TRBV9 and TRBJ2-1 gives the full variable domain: DSGVTQTPKHLITATGQRVTLRCSPRSGDLSVYWYQQSLDQGLQFLIQYYNGEERAKGNILERFSAQQFPDLHSELNLSSLELGDSALYFCASSVEPSGRNEQFFGPGTRLTVL.

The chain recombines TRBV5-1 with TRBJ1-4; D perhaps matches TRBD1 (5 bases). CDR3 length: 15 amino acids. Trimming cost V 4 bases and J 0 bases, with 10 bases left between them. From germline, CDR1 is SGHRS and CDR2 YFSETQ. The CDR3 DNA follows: TGCGCCAGCAGCAACTCAGGGTCAACTAATGAAAAACTGTTTTTT. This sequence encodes CASSNSGSTNEKLFF.

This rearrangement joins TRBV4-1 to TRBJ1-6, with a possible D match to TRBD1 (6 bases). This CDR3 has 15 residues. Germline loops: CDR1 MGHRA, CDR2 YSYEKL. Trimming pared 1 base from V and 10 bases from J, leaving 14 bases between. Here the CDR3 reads CASSQAGTYGSPLHF. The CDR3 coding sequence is TGCGCCAGCAGCCAAGCCGGGACATACGGATCACCCCTCCACTTT.

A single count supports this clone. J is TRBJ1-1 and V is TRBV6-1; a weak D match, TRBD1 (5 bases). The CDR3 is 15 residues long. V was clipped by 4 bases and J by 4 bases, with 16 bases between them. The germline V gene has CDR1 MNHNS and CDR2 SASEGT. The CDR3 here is CASSASGNMGTEAFF. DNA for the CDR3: TGTGCCAGCAGTGCATCAGGGAACATGGGCACTGAAGCTTTCTTT.

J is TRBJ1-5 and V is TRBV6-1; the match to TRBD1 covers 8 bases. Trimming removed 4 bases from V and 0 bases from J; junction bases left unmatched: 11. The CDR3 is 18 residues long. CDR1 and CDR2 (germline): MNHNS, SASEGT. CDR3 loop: CASSGQGKGSYSNQPQHF. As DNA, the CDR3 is TGTGCCAGCAGTGGACAGGGGAAAGGCTCTTATAGCAATCAGCCCCAGCATTTT.

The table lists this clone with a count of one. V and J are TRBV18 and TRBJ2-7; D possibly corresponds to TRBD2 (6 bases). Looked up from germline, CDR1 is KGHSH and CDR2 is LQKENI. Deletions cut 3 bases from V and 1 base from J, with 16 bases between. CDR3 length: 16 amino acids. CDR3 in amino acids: CASSPQVGGLSYEQYF. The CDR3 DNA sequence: TGTGCCAGCTCACCTCAAGTGGGAGGTCTATCCTACGAGCAGTACTTC.

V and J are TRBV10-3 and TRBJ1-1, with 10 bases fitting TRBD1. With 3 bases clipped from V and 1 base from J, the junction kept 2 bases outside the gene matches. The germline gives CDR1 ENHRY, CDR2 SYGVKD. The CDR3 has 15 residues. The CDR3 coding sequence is TGTGCCATCAGTGACCGGACAGGGGGGAACACTGAAGCTTTCTTT. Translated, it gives CAISDRTGGNTEAFF.

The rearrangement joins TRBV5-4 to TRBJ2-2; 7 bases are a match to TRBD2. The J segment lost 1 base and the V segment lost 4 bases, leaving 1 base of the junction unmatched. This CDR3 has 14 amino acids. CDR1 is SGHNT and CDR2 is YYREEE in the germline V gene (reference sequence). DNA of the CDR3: TGTGCCAGCAGCCAGCGGGGGAACACCGGGGAGCTGTTTTTT. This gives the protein CASSQRGNTGELFF.

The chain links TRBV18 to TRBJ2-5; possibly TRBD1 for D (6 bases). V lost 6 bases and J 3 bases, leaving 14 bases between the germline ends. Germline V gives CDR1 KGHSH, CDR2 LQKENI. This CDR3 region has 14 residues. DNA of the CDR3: TGTGCCAGCTCTCCCCAGGGGTTTGAAGAGACCCAGTACTTC. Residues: CASSPQGFEETQYF. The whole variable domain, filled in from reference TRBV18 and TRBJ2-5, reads NAGVMQNPRHLVRRRGQEARLRCSPMKGHSHVYWYRQLPEEGLKFMVYLQKENIIDESGMPKERFSAEFPKEGPSILRIQQVVRGDSAAYFCASSPQGFEETQYFGPGTRLLVL.

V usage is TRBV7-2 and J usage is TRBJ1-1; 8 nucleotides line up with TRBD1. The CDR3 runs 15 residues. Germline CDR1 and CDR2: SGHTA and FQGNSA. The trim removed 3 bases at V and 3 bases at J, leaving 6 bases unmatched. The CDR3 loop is CASSFYRGIDTEAFF. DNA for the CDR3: TGTGCCAGCAGCTTTTACAGGGGGATAGACACTGAAGCTTTCTTT.

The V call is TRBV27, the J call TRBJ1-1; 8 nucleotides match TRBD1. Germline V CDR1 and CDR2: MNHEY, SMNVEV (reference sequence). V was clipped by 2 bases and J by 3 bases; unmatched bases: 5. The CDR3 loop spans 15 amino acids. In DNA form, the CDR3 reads TGTGCCAGCAGTTTAAGGACAGGGAGGTACACTGAAGCTTTCTTT. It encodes CASSLRTGRYTEAFF.

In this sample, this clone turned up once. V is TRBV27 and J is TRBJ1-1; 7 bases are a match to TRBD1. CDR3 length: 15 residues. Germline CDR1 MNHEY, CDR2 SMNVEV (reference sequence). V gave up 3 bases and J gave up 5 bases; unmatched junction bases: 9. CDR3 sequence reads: CASSLYGDSGTEAFF. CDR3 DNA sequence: TGTGCCAGCAGTTTGTATGGGGACAGCGGGACTGAAGCTTTCTTT.